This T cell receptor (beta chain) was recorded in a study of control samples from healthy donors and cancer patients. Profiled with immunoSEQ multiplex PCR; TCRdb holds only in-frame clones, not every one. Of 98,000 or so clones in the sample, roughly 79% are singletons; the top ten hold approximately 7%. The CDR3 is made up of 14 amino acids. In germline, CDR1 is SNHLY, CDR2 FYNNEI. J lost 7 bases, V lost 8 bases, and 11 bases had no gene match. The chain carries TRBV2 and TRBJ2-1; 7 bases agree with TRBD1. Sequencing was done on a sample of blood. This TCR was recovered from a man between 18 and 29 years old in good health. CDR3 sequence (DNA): TGTGCCAGCGTACGCCTGACAGGGATGAATGAGCAGTTCTTC. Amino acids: CASVRLTGMNEQFF.